The 14 T cell receptor beta chains below come from one sample, sequenced in a study of shared clonotypes between healthy human individuals. Sequencing used immunoSEQ multiplex PCR; TCRdb keeps in-frame clones, though not all of them. The repertoire holds hundreds of thousands of clones, 95% to 98% seen once, with approximately 0.057% in the top ten. Sequences were obtained from naive CD4+ T cells sorted from blood. Subset: CD45RA+ positively selected. These receptors were taken from a woman in her twenties or thirties in good health.

The chain uses TRBV6-5 and TRBJ2-7; 7 nucleotides agree with TRBD2. V lost 4 bases, J lost 2 bases, and 8 bases stayed unmatched. Looked up from germline, CDR1 is MNHEY and CDR2 is SVGAGI. The CDR3 runs to 15 residues. CDR3 nucleotides: TGTGCCAGCAGTTTAGAGGGAGGGTATCCCTACGAGCAGTACTTC. It translates to CASSLEGGYPYEQYF.

The chain joins TRBV7-2 to TRBJ2-1; D perhaps matches TRBD2 (6 bases). This CDR3 contains 16 residues. From germline, CDR1 is SGHTA and CDR2 FQGNSA. The ends were cut back, 0 bases at V and 3 bases at J, with 12 bases in the middle. The CDR3 region is CASSLAPLTSYNEQFF. Here the CDR3 DNA reads TGTGCCAGCAGCTTAGCCCCTCTGACTAGCTACAATGAGCAGTTCTTC.

The CDR3 DNA is TGCGCCAGCAGAGATGGACGGGTGAACACTGAAGCTTTCTTT. Its translation: CASRDGRVNTEAFF. The rearrangement joins TRBV5-1 to TRBJ1-1; D gene ambiguous. This CDR3 comprises 14 residues. V gave up 5 bases and J gave up 0 bases, with 11 bases separating them. Per germline, CDR1 SGHRS and CDR2 YFSETQ.

This chain connects TRBV18 to TRBJ2-7; 7 bases map to TRBD1. Germline CDR1 reads KGHSH; CDR2 reads LQKENI. The J segment lost 7 bases and the V segment lost 3 bases, leaving 12 bases of the junction unmatched. This CDR3 spans 15 amino acids. The CDR3: CASSPLRDSTREQYF. In nucleotides, the CDR3 is TGTGCCAGCTCACCCCTCCGGGACAGTACGAGGGAGCAGTACTTC.

The chain links TRBV6-6 to TRBJ1-1, with 8 bases aligning to TRBD1. Germline CDR1 is MNHNY and CDR2 is SVGAGI (reference sequence). V lost 4 bases to trimming and J lost 7 bases; unmatched junction nucleotides: 8. The length of the CDR3 is 14 residues. The CDR3: CASSSNRGSGEAFF. CDR3 coding DNA: TGTGCCAGCAGTTCCAACAGGGGGTCCGGTGAAGCTTTCTTT.

The chain employs TRBV21-1 and TRBJ2-7. TRBV21-1 is an annotated pseudogene. The CDR3 sequence is 17 residues long. The CDR3 DNA is TGTGCCAGCACTACCCCGACCAAATTTACCCTCTCCTACGAGCAGTACTTC. Protein product: CASTTPTKFTLSYEQYF.

The CDR3 sequence is CASKNRDTGELFF. CDR3 DNA sequence: TGTGCCAGCAAGAACAGAGACACCGGGGAGCTGTTTTTT. V is TRBV5-6 and J is TRBJ2-2, with D uncertain. The CDR3 spans 13 residues. Looked up from germline, CDR1 is SGHDT and CDR2 is YYEEEE. Deletions cut 6 bases from V and 3 bases from J, with 9 bases between.

This chain joins TRBV29-1 and TRBJ2-5; D possibly uses TRBD1 or TRBD2 (5 bases each). The end of the DNA fits TRBJ2-7 better, so the J call may be wrong. Germline loops: CDR1 SQVTM, CDR2 ANQGSEA. The CDR3 has 13 residues. The CDR3 is CSVEVTEGIEQYF. The DNA for the CDR3 is TGCAGCGTTGAAGTGACAGAGGGAATCGAGCAGTACTTC.

The chain links TRBV28 to TRBJ1-6; 11 nucleotides match TRBD1. This CDR3 has 16 residues. Germline V gene sequence: CDR1 MDHEN, CDR2 SYDVKM. The V segment lost 4 bases and the J segment 8 bases; nucleotides outside the gene matches: 7. CDR3 sequence reads: CASSYPSGQGDSPLHF. In DNA form, the CDR3 reads TGTGCCAGCAGTTATCCTTCGGGACAGGGGGATTCACCCCTCCACTTT. Combining the CDR3 with reference TRBV28 and TRBJ1-6 gives the whole variable domain DVKVTQSSRYLVKRTGEKVFLECVQDMDHENMFWYRQDPGLGLRLIYFSYDVKMKEKGDIPEGYSVSREKKERFSLILESASTNQTSMYLCASSYPSGQGDSPLHFGNGTRLTVT.

V usage is TRBV19 and J usage is TRBJ2-1; 7 nucleotides agree with TRBD2. Per the germline V gene, CDR1 is LNHDA and CDR2 is SQIVND (reference sequence). V was pared by 4 bases and J by 6 bases, with 12 bases of the junction left unmatched. The CDR3 length is 16 residues. The CDR3 region is CASSTPGAGVSNEQFF. The CDR3, as DNA: TGTGCCAGTAGTACCCCCGGTGCGGGAGTAAGCAATGAGCAGTTCTTC.

The genes are TRBV5-6 and TRBJ1-1, with D unclear. This CDR3 is built from 12 residues. Germline CDR1 reads SGHDT; CDR2 reads YYEEEE. V lost 0 bases, J lost 4 bases, and 4 bases lay in between. As DNA, the CDR3 is TGTGCCAGCAGCTTGGTAAGCACTGAAGCTTTCTTT. Protein: CASSLVSTEAFF.

The V call is TRBV10-1, the J call TRBJ2-2; 8 bases agree with TRBD2. V lost 0 bases, J lost 0 bases, and 3 bases stayed unmatched. From germline, CDR1 is WNHNN and CDR2 SYGVQD (reference sequence). The CDR3 is made up of 17 amino acids. CDR3 sequence (DNA): TGCGCCAGCAGTGAGTCGGCTAGCGGGTCGAACACCGGGGAGCTGTTTTTT. Its translation is CASSESASGSNTGELFF.

This clone has just one count. CDR3 nucleotides: TGTGCCAGCAGTCTCAGGTGGGGAGGCAATCAGCCCCAGCATTTT. It is translated as CASSLRWGGNQPQHF. This rearrangement joins TRBV27 to TRBJ1-5; D not resolved. Germline V gene lookup returns CDR1 MNHEY and CDR2 SMNVEV (reference sequence). The CDR3 extends over 15 amino acids. The germline V and J ends were trimmed by 5 bases and 2 bases, with 13 bases remaining between them.

The V and J genes are TRBV6-1 and TRBJ1-5, with D maybe TRBD1 (5 bases). Germline V gives CDR1 MNHNS, CDR2 SASEGT. With 8 bases removed from V and 0 bases from J, the gap between germline ends came to 14 bases. This CDR3 contains 15 residues. The DNA for the CDR3 is TGTGCCAGCGGAAGTGGGACGGTTAGCAATCAGCCCCAGCATTTT. As protein: CASGSGTVSNQPQHF.